The 19 T cell receptor beta chains listed next were all sequenced from one sample in a study of control samples from healthy donors and cancer patients. The protocol was immunoSEQ multiplex PCR, while the TCRdb copy is restricted to in-frame clones and leaves out a portion. The repertoire has some 120,000 clones, roughly 91% of them found once; the top ten carry about 2.5%. Sequences were obtained from blood. Receptors originate from a woman in her sixties or seventies in good health.

V and J are TRBV7-8 and TRBJ1-1; 7 bases agree with TRBD1. From germline, CDR1 is SGHVS and CDR2 FQNEAQ. The CDR3 has 14 residues. J lost 1 base, V lost 4 bases, and 3 bases had no gene match. DNA of the CDR3: TGTGCCAGCAGCTCGACAGGGAGGAACACTGAAGCTTTCTTT. This encodes CASSSTGRNTEAFF.

The V gene is TRBV19, the J gene TRBJ1-5; D call uncertain. Trimming cost V 3 bases and J 5 bases, with 5 bases left between them. The CDR3 sequence is 12 residues long. Germline V CDR1 and CDR2: LNHDA, SQIVND (reference sequence). CDR3 DNA: TGTGCCAGTAGTATGTGGGATCAGCCCCAGCATTTT. It yields the protein CASSMWDQPQHF.

This chain links TRBV6-2 or TRBV6-3 with TRBJ2-4; 9 positions agree with TRBD2. CDR3 size: 17 residues. Germline loops: CDR1 MNHEY, CDR2 SVGEGT. The V and J ends lost 2 bases and 0 bases, in that order; junction bases with no gene match: 5. The CDR3 bases are TGTGCCAGCAGTTACAAGGGACTAGCACGAGCCAAAAACATTCAGTACTTC. Protein product: CASSYKGLARAKNIQYF.

The rearrangement links TRBV12-3 or TRBV12-4 to TRBJ1-1; 7 bases match TRBD1. This CDR3 spans 12 amino acids. Losses at the gene ends were 3 bases for V and 10 bases for J; bases not matched to a gene: 5. The DNA for the CDR3 is TGTGCCAGCAGTTTTACAGGGGCTGTAGCTTTCTTT. As protein: CASSFTGAVAFF.

This clone has just a few counts. The chain links TRBV20-1 to TRBJ2-1, with a tentative D call TRBD1 (6 bases). Trimming removed 6 bases from V and 10 bases from J, with 13 bases in between. The CDR3 loop spans 11 amino acids. Germline lookup yields CDR1 DFQATT and CDR2 SNEGSKA (reference sequence). The CDR3 nucleotides read TGCAGTGCATCGGACAGTCGGGAGCAGTTCTTC. It translates to CSASDSREQFF.

The J gene is TRBJ1-3, the V gene TRBV3-1 (or the pseudogene TRBV3-2), with D unclear. The germline gives CDR1 LGHDT, CDR2 YNNKEL (reference sequence). The CDR3 spans 13 residues. Trimming took 0 bases from V and 4 from J, leaving 4 bases between them. The CDR3 DNA reads as TGTGCCAGCAGCCAAGATCCGGGAAACACCATATATTTT. Its translation is CASSQDPGNTIYF.

V is TRBV6-1 and J is TRBJ2-1; no clear D gene. The CDR3 contains 12 residues. Germline loops: CDR1 MNHNS, CDR2 SASEGT. Trimming removed 1 base from V and 4 bases from J, with 2 bases in between. The CDR3, as DNA: TGTGCCAGCAGTGAAGTGTACAATGAGCAGTTCTTC. This sequence encodes CASSEVYNEQFF.

The rearrangement uses TRBV7-8 and TRBJ1-4; 9 nucleotides line up with TRBD1. After removal of 7 bases from V and 8 bases from J, the junction contained 11 bases not matched to a gene. CDR1 and CDR2 from the germline V gene are SGHVS and FQNEAQ. The CDR3 runs to 15 residues. The CDR3 region is CASTERGTGYEKLFF. In DNA, the CDR3 is TGTGCCAGCACCGAGAGGGGGACAGGGTACGAAAAACTGTTTTTT.

J is TRBJ1-2 and V is TRBV11-2; 10 nucleotides line up with TRBD1. From germline, CDR1 is SGHAT and CDR2 FQNNGV. Germline trimming cut 1 base from V and 4 bases from J; bases unmatched to any gene: 9. The CDR3 covers 17 residues. The CDR3 DNA reads TGTGCCAGCAGCTTAGGTCAGGGACAGGGGTCGGCCTATGGCTACACCTTC. Translation gives CASSLGQGQGSAYGYTF. Filled out from reference TRBV11-2 and TRBJ1-2, the complete variable domain reads EAGVAQSPRYKIIEKRQSVAFWCNPISGHATLYWYQQILGQGPKLLIQFQNNGVVDDSQLPKDRFSAERLKGVDSTLKIQPAKLEDSAVYLCASSLGQGQGSAYGYTFGSGTRLTVV.

The rearrangement joins TRBV6-2 or TRBV6-3 to TRBJ2-2; the D gene is possibly TRBD2 (6 bases). This CDR3 contains 14 residues. V was pared by 4 bases and J by 3 bases, with 9 bases between. Germline CDR1 and CDR2: MNHEY and SVGEGT. CDR3 in amino acids: CASSLGLYTGELFF. In DNA, the CDR3 is TGTGCCAGCAGTTTGGGACTGTACACCGGGGAGCTGTTTTTT.

The gene calls are TRBV27 and TRBJ1-2, with 7 bases matching TRBD1. This CDR3 spans 14 amino acids. Germline V gene lookup returns CDR1 MNHEY and CDR2 SMNVEV (reference sequence). V shed 6 bases and J 4 bases; nucleotides not matched to a gene: 8. The chain's CDR3 is CASRPPGQPYGYTF. The CDR3 DNA reads TGTGCCAGCAGGCCGCCGGGACAGCCCTATGGCTACACCTTC.

The rearrangement uses TRBV27 and TRBJ2-5; 11 nucleotides agree with TRBD2. After removal of 5 bases from V and 3 bases from J, the junction contained 8 bases not matched to a gene. The CDR3 has 16 residues. Per the germline V gene, CDR1 is MNHEY and CDR2 is SMNVEV (reference sequence). Written as DNA, the CDR3 is TGTGCCAGCAGTCGCCACCTGACTAGCGGGGAAGAGACCCAGTACTTC. Translation: CASSRHLTSGEETQYF.

The genes are TRBV4-3 and TRBJ2-7, with TRBD2 matching 8 bases. Germline CDR1 is LGHNA and CDR2 is YSLEER. The CDR3 runs 16 residues. V trimming: 1 base; J trimming: 5 bases; junction bases outside the gene matches: 10. The CDR3 region is CASSQVIGSGAHEQYF. CDR3 bases: TGCGCCAGCAGCCAAGTCATAGGTAGCGGGGCCCACGAGCAGTACTTC.

This clone showed up just once. Other DNA variants within this sample encode the same CDR3. The CDR3 DNA sequence: TGTGCCAGCAGGGCAGGGGGCGCAACTAATGAAAAACTGTTTTTT. Its protein is CASRAGGATNEKLFF. The genes are TRBV3-1 (or the pseudogene TRBV3-2) and TRBJ1-4; TRBD1 agrees at 8 bases. The CDR3 loop spans 15 amino acids. CDR1 is LGHDT and CDR2 is YNNKEL in the germline V gene (reference sequence). Trimming cost V 6 bases and J 0 bases; bases outside gene matches: 3.

The genes are TRBV4-1 and TRBJ2-5, with no clear D. This CDR3 spans 15 amino acids. Deletions cut 0 bases from V and 5 bases from J, with 13 bases between. The germline gives CDR1 MGHRA, CDR2 YSYEKL. The DNA of the CDR3 is TGCGCCAGCAGCCAAGATGCTCCAGCATGGGAGACCCAGTACTTC. Protein: CASSQDAPAWETQYF.

J is TRBJ1-5 and V is TRBV2; 8 nucleotides align to TRBD1. This CDR3 comprises 14 residues. The germline V gene encodes CDR1 SNHLY and CDR2 FYNNEI. The trim removed 7 bases at V and 5 bases at J, leaving 7 bases unmatched. DNA of the CDR3: TGTGCCAGCACGTACATGGACAGGGATCAGCCCCAGCATTTT. It codes for CASTYMDRDQPQHF.

This chain connects TRBV7-8 to TRBJ1-2, with a tentative D call TRBD1 (5 bases). The V end was cut by 5 bases, the J end by 4 bases, with 14 bases between. Germline CDR1 SGHVS, CDR2 FQNEAQ. This CDR3 is built from 14 residues. The CDR3 reads CASSQGRFAYGYTF. CDR3 nucleotide sequence: TGTGCCAGCAGCCAGGGACGCTTTGCCTATGGCTACACCTTC.

Concerning this clone itself: This sample includes further DNA sequences coding for the same CDR3. This chain uses TRBV9 with TRBJ1-2; D gene uncertain. Germline CDR1 and CDR2: SGDLS and YYNGEE. The CDR3 consists of 11 residues. V was clipped by 2 bases and J by 1 base, with 0 bases between them. CDR3 loop: CASSVNYGYTF. The CDR3, as DNA: TGTGCCAGCAGCGTTAACTATGGCTACACCTTC.

The chain recombines TRBV28 with TRBJ2-2, with a tentative D call TRBD2 (7 bases). Germline V gene data show CDR1 as MDHEN and CDR2 as SYDVKM. This CDR3 comprises 15 residues. The V end lost 3 bases, the J end lost 4 bases, and 12 bases lay between the germline ends. CDR3 DNA: TGTGCCAGCAGTTTTGAGGGGGGGCTCACCGGGGAGCTGTTTTTT. It translates to CASSFEGGLTGELFF. Full variable domain (missing parts from reference TRBV28 and TRBJ2-2): DVKVTQSSRYLVKRTGEKVFLECVQDMDHENMFWYRQDPGLGLRLIYFSYDVKMKEKGDIPEGYSVSREKKERFSLILESASTNQTSMYLCASSFEGGLTGELFFGEGSRLTVL.